The 25 T cell receptor beta chains below were found in one sample sequenced in a study of cytomegalovirus exposure and HLA in healthy donors. A multiplex PCR was run with 60 Vbeta primers and 13 Jbeta primers. Sequencing used immunoSEQ multiplex PCR; TCRdb keeps in-frame clones, though not all of them. This sample has 150,000 to 160,000 clones, with 82% found just once. The source material was PBMCs. All receptors derive from a woman aged 50 to 65 in good health and CMV-seropositive.

DNA for the CDR3: TGTGCCAGCAGCCCGGACAGGGATCAGCCCCAGCATTTT. Translating gives CASSPDRDQPQHF. The rearrangement uses TRBV7-3 and TRBJ1-5; 8 positions match TRBD1. The V gene's germline CDR1 is SGHTA and CDR2 FQGTGA. Trimming took 5 bases from V and 5 from J; bases not matched to a gene: 2. The CDR3 is made up of 13 amino acids.

A few counts support this clone. The chain links TRBV5-1 to TRBJ1-2, with 9 positions matching TRBD1. Trimming took 4 bases from V and 8 from J; bases not matched to a gene: 6. This CDR3 comprises 13 residues. Germline assignment: CDR1 SGHRS and CDR2 YFSETQ. The CDR3 spells CASSRDRVEGYTF. CDR3 sequence (DNA): TGCGCCAGCAGCCGGGACAGGGTAGAGGGCTACACCTTC. The complete variable domain, with remaining parts taken from reference TRBV5-1 and TRBJ1-2, reads KAGVTQTPRYLIKTRGQQVTLSCSPISGHRSVSWYQQTPGQGLQFLFEYFSETQRNKGNFPGRFSGRQFSNSRSEMNVSTLELGDSALYLCASSRDRVEGYTFGSGTRLTVV.

The chain recombines TRBV6-6 with TRBJ2-1, with a possible D match to TRBD1 (5 bases). V was cut by 10 bases and J by 5 bases, with 15 bases left in between. The CDR3 sequence is 13 residues long. Germline assignment: CDR1 MNHNY and CDR2 SVGAGI (reference sequence). The CDR3 region is CATRLTGNNEQFF. Written as DNA, the CDR3 is TGTGCCACCAGATTAACAGGCAACAATGAGCAGTTCTTC.

This sequence joins TRBV5-8 and TRBJ1-6, with a tentative D call TRBD1 (6 bases). The germline gives CDR1 SGHTS, CDR2 YDEGEE. The V gene lost 4 bases and the J gene lost 0 bases, with 14 bases spanning the gap. This CDR3 is built from 17 residues. CDR3 sequence reads: CASSLGQPSSYNSPLHF. DNA of the CDR3: TGTGCCAGCAGCCTAGGACAGCCGAGCTCCTATAATTCACCCCTCCACTTT.

V usage is TRBV27 and J usage is TRBJ1-2; 7 bases match TRBD1. V trimming: 2 bases; J trimming: 2 bases; junction bases outside the gene matches: 2. CDR3 length: 14 amino acids. Germline values: CDR1 MNHEY, CDR2 SMNVEV (reference sequence). Here the CDR3 DNA reads TGTGCCAGCAGTTTAGGGACAGAGAACTATGGCTACACCTTC. It yields the protein CASSLGTENYGYTF.

The rearrangement links TRBV7-9 to TRBJ1-1; no firm D call. Per the germline V gene, CDR1 is SEHNR and CDR2 is FQNEAQ (reference sequence). Trimming took 8 bases from V and 4 from J, leaving 23 bases between them. The CDR3 extends over 16 amino acids. CDR3 in DNA: TGTGCCAGCTGTTTAATGAGGCCAGAGGAGGCCACTGAAGCTTTCTTT. This sequence encodes CASCLMRPEEATEAFF.

The V call is TRBV7-9, the J call TRBJ2-7; 8 bases are shared with TRBD2. The CDR3 covers 15 residues. J gave up 5 bases and V 1 base, and 7 bases lay outside the gene matches. The germline V gene has CDR1 SEHNR and CDR2 FQNEAQ (reference sequence). CDR3: CASSLVGRGVNEQYF. In DNA form, the CDR3 reads TGTGCCAGCAGCTTAGTTGGGCGGGGGGTTAACGAGCAGTACTTC.

The chain combines TRBV27 with TRBJ2-7, with 7 bases identical to TRBD2. After removal of 2 bases from V and 2 bases from J, the junction contained 6 bases not matched to a gene. This CDR3 is built from 15 residues. The V gene's germline CDR1 is MNHEY and CDR2 SMNVEV (reference sequence). The CDR3 DNA is TGTGCCAGCAGTTTACGTATGGGAGGGGCCTACGAGCAGTACTTC. Its protein product is CASSLRMGGAYEQYF.

This chain links TRBV11-2 with TRBJ1-4; 8 nucleotides line up with TRBD1. V trimming: 5 bases; J trimming: 8 bases; junction bases outside the gene matches: 4. The CDR3 has 13 residues. Germline-derived CDR1 and CDR2 are SGHAT and FQNNGV. CDR3 residues: CASSPNRGEKLFF. CDR3 nucleotide sequence: TGTGCCAGCAGCCCCAACAGGGGGGAAAAACTGTTTTTT.

The CDR3 coding sequence is TGTGCCAGCAGTGAGAGGGAAAAACTGTTTTTT. This translates into CASSEREKLFF. V and J are TRBV2 and TRBJ1-4; D not resolved. In germline, CDR1 is SNHLY, CDR2 FYNNEI. This CDR3 has 11 residues. Trimming took 3 bases from V and 8 from J, leaving 4 bases between them.

V is TRBV23-1 and J is TRBJ1-1; D is ambiguous. TRBV23-1 is filed as an ORF, its function uncertain. With 0 bases removed from V and 1 base from J, the gap between germline ends came to 15 bases. The CDR3 length is 17 residues. The DNA of the CDR3 is TGCGCCAGCAGTCAATCCCGACGTCAAGAGCGGAACACTGAAGCTTTCTTT. It encodes CASSQSRRQERNTEAFF.

V and J are TRBV29-1 and TRBJ1-2; no firm D call. Trimming took 2 bases from V and 3 from J, leaving 4 bases between them. The CDR3 is 11 residues long. Germline lookup yields CDR1 SQVTM and CDR2 ANQGSEA. The CDR3 loop reads CSVEIDYGYTF. CDR3 sequence (DNA): TGCAGCGTTGAAATAGACTATGGCTACACCTTC.

V gene TRBV7-6 combines with J gene TRBJ2-3; D perhaps matches TRBD2 (5 bases). V was cut by 5 bases and J by 4 bases, with 13 bases left in between. The CDR3 extends over 14 amino acids. The germline V gene encodes CDR1 SGHVS and CDR2 FNYEAQ. Here the CDR3 reads CASSPGWGADTQYF. The CDR3 nucleotides are TGTGCCAGCAGCCCGGGGTGGGGAGCAGATACGCAGTATTTT.

The chain is built from TRBV9 and TRBJ2-2; 7 bases fit TRBD2. This CDR3 region has 15 residues. The V segment lost 6 bases and the J segment 1 base; nucleotides outside the gene matches: 6. Germline CDR1 and CDR2: SGDLS and YYNGEE. The CDR3 loop is CASTPSGQNTGELFF. The CDR3 region has the DNA TGTGCCAGCACCCCTAGCGGACAGAACACCGGGGAGCTGTTTTTT.

The chain carries TRBV4-3 and TRBJ1-1; D ambiguous. Germline values: CDR1 LGHNA, CDR2 YSLEER. The V and J ends lost 1 base and 11 bases respectively, with 14 bases between them. This CDR3 spans 13 amino acids. The CDR3 coding sequence is TGCGCCAGCAGCCAAGGACACCGGGATATTGCTTTCTTT. Translation: CASSQGHRDIAFF.

V is TRBV9 and J is TRBJ1-2; D might be TRBD1 (6 bases). The CDR3 runs to 17 residues. The V end was cut by 0 bases, the J end by 3 bases, with 18 bases between. Germline V lookup: CDR1 SGDLS, CDR2 YYNGEE. CDR3 nucleotides: TGTGCCAGCAGCGTAGCCCTGACAGGCTGGGGAGACTATGGCTACACCTTC. Its protein product is CASSVALTGWGDYGYTF.

The J gene is TRBJ2-7, the V gene TRBV7-8, with TRBD1 matching 9 bases. The V gene's germline CDR1 is SGHVS and CDR2 FQNEAQ. Losses at the gene ends were 5 bases for V and 4 bases for J; bases not matched to a gene: 6. The CDR3 spans 14 residues. Here the CDR3 reads CASSAQGAKYEQYF. The CDR3 region has the DNA TGTGCCAGCAGCGCACAGGGGGCGAAGTACGAGCAGTACTTC.

The CDR3 spells CASSQILPLGTIYF. DNA for the CDR3: TGCGCCAGCAGCCAAATCCTACCCCTAGGCACCATATATTTT. This sequence joins TRBV4-1 and TRBJ1-3, with D unresolved. Germline CDR1 and CDR2: MGHRA and YSYEKL. V lost 2 bases, J lost 9 bases, and 14 bases lay in between. The CDR3 is 14 amino acids.

This clone came up once. J is TRBJ1-4 and V is TRBV5-1, with D perhaps matching TRBD1 (5 bases). Germline CDR1 SGHRS, CDR2 YFSETQ. V was cut by 2 bases and J by 8 bases, with 19 bases left in between. The CDR3 loop spans 16 amino acids. CDR3 in DNA: TGCGCCAGCAGCTTTGGGGCGGGGAGGGTTCGCGAAAAACTGTTTTTT. This translates into CASSFGAGRVREKLFF.

The rearrangement joins TRBV6-5 to TRBJ2-1, with TRBD2 matching 7 bases. The CDR3 extends over 14 amino acids. CDR1 MNHEY and CDR2 SVGAGI come from the germline V gene. J was trimmed by 10 bases and V by 4 bases; bases with no gene match: 10. CDR3 coding DNA: TGTGCCAGCAGTTCGAAAGCGGGACGTGGGGAGCAGTTCTTC. Protein product: CASSSKAGRGEQFF.

The chain has TRBV4-1 and TRBJ2-7; 10 bases are shared with TRBD1. J gave up 5 bases and V 1 base, and 17 bases lay outside the gene matches. Germline V gene sequence: CDR1 MGHRA, CDR2 YSYEKL. The length of the CDR3 is 19 residues. This CDR3 is CASSQVSRGPRQGANEQYF. In DNA form, the CDR3 reads TGCGCCAGCAGCCAAGTCTCCCGAGGCCCACGACAGGGGGCGAACGAGCAGTACTTC.

This clone was recorded once. The V call is TRBV7-9, the J call TRBJ2-1; 7 nucleotides align to TRBD1. The CDR3 runs to 16 residues. The V and J ends lost 0 bases and 6 bases, in that order; junction bases with no gene match: 8. Germline CDR1 reads SEHNR; CDR2 reads FQNEAQ (reference sequence). CDR3 bases: TGTGCCAGCAGCTTAGCCGCCCCACAGGGGACCAATGAGCAGTTCTTC. Protein sequence: CASSLAAPQGTNEQFF.

The chain couples TRBV5-8 to TRBJ2-7; TRBD1 agrees at 9 bases. This CDR3 has 15 amino acids. After removal of 3 bases from V and 4 bases from J, the junction contained 8 bases not matched to a gene. From germline, CDR1 is SGHTS and CDR2 YDEGEE. The CDR3 sequence: CASSYSGTGSYEQYF. The CDR3 region has the DNA TGTGCCAGCAGCTACTCCGGGACAGGGAGTTACGAGCAGTACTTC.

The V gene is TRBV4-3, the J gene TRBJ2-7; D remains unclear. CDR1 is LGHNA, CDR2 YSLEER, per germline. The CDR3 is made up of 14 amino acids. V was pared by 0 bases and J by 3 bases, with 9 bases between. In DNA, the CDR3 is TGCGCCAGCAGCCAAGATGGCAGAAACTACGAGCAGTACTTC. Translation gives CASSQDGRNYEQYF.

The chain has TRBV13 and TRBJ1-2; D may be TRBD1 (5 bases). The CDR3 spans 14 residues. Germline V gene data show CDR1 as PRHDT and CDR2 as FYEKMQ (reference sequence). The ends were cut back, 0 bases at V and 6 bases at J, with 11 bases in the middle. DNA for the CDR3: TGTGCCAGCAGCTTAGGTCTGGGGGGAAATGGCTACACCTTC. This encodes CASSLGLGGNGYTF.